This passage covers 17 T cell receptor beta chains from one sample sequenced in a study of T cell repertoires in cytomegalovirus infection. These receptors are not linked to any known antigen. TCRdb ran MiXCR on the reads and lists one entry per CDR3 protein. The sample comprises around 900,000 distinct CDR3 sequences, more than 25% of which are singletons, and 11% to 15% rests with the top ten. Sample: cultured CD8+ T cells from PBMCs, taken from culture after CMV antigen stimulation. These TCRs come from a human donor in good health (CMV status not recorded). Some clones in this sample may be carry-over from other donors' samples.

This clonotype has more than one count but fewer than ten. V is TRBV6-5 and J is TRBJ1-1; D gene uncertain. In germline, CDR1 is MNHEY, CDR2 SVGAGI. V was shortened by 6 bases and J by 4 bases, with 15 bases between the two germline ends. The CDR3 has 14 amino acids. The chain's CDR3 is CASSPARPGTEAFF. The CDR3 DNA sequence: TGTGCCAGCAGCCCAGCCCGACCCGGCACTGAAGCTTTCTTT.

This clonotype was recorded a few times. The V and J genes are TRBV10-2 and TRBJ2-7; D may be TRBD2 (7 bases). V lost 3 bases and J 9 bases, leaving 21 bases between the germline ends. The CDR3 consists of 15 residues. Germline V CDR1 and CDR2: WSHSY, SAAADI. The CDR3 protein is CASSELPGASGLQYV. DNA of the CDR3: TGCGCCAGCAGTGAACTCCCGGGGGCTAGCGGCTTGCAGTACGTC.

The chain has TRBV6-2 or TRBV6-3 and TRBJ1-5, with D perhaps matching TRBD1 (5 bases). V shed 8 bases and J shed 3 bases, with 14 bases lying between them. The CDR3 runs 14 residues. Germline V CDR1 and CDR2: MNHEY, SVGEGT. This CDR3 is CASALSGDNQPQHF. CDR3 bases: TGTGCCAGCGCCCTCTCGGGGGACAATCAGCCCCAGCATTTT.

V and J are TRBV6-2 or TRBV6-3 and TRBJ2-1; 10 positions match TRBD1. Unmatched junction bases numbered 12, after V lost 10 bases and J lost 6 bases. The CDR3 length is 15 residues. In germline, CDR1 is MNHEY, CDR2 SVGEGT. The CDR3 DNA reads TGTGCCAACAGAGTGACAGGGGGCTTCGGCAATGAGCAGTTCTTC. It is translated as CANRVTGGFGNEQFF.

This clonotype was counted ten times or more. In nucleotides, the CDR3 is TGTGCCAGCACATTTACCCTGGGGAGACAGGATTTCGAGTCACCCCTCCACTTT. Encoded protein: CASTFTLGRQDFESPLHF. The rearrangement links TRBV12-3 or TRBV12-4 to TRBJ1-6; weak D call: TRBD1 (6 bases). This CDR3 is 18 amino acids long. The ends were cut back, 7 bases at V and 10 bases at J, with 29 bases in the middle.

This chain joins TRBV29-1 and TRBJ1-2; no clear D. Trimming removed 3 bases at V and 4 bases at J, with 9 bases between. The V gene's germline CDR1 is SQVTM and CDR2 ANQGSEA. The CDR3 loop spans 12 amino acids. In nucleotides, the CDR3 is TGCAGCGTTGAGCCCGGGATCTATGGCTACACCTTC. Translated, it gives CSVEPGIYGYTF.

The CDR3 sequence: CASSRDSNSPLHF. In DNA, the CDR3 is TGTGCCAGCAGTCGGGACTCCAACTCACCCCTCCACTTT. The chain links TRBV7-4 to TRBJ1-6, with D perhaps TRBD1 (5 bases). Looked up from germline, CDR1 is SGHVT and CDR2 is SQSDAQ. CDR3 length: 13 amino acids. V lost 6 bases and J lost 10, with 13 bases in between.

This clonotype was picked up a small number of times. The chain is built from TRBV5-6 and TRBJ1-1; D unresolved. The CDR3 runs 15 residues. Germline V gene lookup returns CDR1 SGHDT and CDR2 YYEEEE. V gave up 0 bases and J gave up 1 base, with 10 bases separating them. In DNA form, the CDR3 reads TGTGCCAGCAGCTTGGTATTCGGCGGGAACACTGAAGCTTTCTTT. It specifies CASSLVFGGNTEAFF.

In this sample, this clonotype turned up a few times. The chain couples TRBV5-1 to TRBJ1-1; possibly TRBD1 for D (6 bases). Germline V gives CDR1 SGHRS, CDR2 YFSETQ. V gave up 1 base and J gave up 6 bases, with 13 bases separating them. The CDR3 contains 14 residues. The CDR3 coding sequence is TGCGCCAGCAGCTTGACGGGGGGCATCTCTGAAGCTTTCTTT. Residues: CASSLTGGISEAFF.

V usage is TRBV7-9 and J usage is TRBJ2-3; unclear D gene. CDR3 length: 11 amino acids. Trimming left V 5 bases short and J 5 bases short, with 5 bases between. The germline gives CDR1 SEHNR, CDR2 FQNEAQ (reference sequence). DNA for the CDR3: TGTGCCAGCAGCACGTTAGATACGCAGTATTTT. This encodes CASSTLDTQYF.

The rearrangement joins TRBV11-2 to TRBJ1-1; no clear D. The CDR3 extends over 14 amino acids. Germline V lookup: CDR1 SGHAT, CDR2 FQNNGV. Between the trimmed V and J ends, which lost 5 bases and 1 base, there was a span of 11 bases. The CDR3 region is CASSVRTGNTEAFF. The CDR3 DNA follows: TGTGCCAGCAGCGTCAGGACGGGGAACACTGAAGCTTTCTTT.

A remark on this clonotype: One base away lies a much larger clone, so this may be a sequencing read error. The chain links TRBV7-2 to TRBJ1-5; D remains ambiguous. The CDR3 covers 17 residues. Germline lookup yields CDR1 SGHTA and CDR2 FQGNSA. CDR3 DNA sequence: TGTGTCAGCAGCTTAGCGCTTAAGGGTGAGGGCAATCAGCCCCAGCATTTT. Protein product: CVSSLALKGEGNQPQHF.

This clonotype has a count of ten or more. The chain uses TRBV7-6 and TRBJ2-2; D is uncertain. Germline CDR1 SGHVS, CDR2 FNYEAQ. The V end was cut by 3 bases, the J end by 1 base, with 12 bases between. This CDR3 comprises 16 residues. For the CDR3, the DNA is TGTGCCAGCAGCTTTACCTCCTGGCAGAACACCGGGGAGCTGTTTTTT. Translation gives CASSFTSWQNTGELFF.

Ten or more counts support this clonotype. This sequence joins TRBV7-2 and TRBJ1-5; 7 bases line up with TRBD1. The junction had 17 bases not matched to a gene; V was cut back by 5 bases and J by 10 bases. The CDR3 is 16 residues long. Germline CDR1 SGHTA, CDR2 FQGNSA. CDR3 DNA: TGTGCCAGCAGCCCCGGAGACGGGACAGATCTTGCCCCCCAGCATTTT. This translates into CASSPGDGTDLAPQHF. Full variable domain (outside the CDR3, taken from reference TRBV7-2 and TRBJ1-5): GAGVSQSPSNKVTEKGKDVELRCDPISGHTALYWYRQSLGQGLEFLIYFQGNSAPDKSGLPSDRFSAERTGGSVSTLTIQRTQQEDSAVYLCASSPGDGTDLAPQHFGDGTRLSIL.

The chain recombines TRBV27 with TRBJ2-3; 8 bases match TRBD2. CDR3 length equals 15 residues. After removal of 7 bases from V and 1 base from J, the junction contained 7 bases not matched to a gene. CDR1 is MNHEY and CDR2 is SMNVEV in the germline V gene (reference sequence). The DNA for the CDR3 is TGTGCCAGCACCCACCCAGCGGGGGGCACAGATACGCAGTATTTT. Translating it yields CASTHPAGGTDTQYF.

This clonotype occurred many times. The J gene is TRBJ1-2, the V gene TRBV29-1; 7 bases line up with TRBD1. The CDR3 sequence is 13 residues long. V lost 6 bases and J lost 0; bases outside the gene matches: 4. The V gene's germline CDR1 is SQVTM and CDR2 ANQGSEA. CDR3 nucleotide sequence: TGCAGCGTGCACAGGGGTGCTAACTATGGCTACACCTTC. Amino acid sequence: CSVHRGANYGYTF.

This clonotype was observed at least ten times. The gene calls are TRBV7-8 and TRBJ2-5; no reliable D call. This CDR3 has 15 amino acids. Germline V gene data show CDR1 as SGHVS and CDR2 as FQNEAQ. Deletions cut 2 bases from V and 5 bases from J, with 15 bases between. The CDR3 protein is CASSLIGQVRETQYF. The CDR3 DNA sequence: TGTGCCAGCAGCTTAATCGGCCAGGTCAGGGAGACCCAGTACTTC. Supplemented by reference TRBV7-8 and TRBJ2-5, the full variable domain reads GAGVSQSPRYKVAKRGQDVALRCDPISGHVSLFWYQQALGQGPEFLTYFQNEAQLDKSGLPSDRFFAERPEGSVSTLKIQRTQQEDSAVYLCASSLIGQVRETQYFGPGTRLLVL.